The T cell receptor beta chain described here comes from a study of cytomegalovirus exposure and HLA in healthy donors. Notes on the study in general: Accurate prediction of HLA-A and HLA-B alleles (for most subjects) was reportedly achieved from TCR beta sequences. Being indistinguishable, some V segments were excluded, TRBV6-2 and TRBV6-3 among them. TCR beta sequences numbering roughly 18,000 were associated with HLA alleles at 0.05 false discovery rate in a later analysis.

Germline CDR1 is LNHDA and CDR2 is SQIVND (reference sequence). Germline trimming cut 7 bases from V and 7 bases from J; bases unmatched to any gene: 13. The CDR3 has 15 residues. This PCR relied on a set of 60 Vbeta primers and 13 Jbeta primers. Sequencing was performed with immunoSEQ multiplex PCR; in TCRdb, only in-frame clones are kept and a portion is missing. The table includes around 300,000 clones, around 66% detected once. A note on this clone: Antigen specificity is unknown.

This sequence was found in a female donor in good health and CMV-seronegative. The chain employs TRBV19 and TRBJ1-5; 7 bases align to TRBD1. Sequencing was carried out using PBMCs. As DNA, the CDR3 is TGTGCCAGTATAGGAAAGGGGGCTACCAGACAGCCCCAGCATTTT. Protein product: CASIGKGATRQPQHF.